A selection of T cell receptor beta chains follows, all from one sample in a study of OX40 agonist ivuxolimab in advanced cancers. Only in-frame clones appear in the TCRdb table, and some are missing; sequencing was by immunoSEQ multiplex PCR. The table has 38,000 or so clones, 80% to 90% seen once. Here the sequenced sample was CD4+ or CD8+ T cells sorted from blood, taken in a trial of the OX40 agonist ivuxolimab. The source is an adult with an advanced solid tumor such as melanoma, head and neck, liver or kidney cancer. CDR3s leave out the opening cysteine and the closing phenylalanine or tryptophan.

V gene: TRBV4-1; CDR3 length: 15; J gene: TRBJ2-1; CDR3 protein: ASSQTTAGGRYNEQF
V gene: TRBV7-9; CDR3 length: 17; J gene: TRBJ1-1; CDR3 protein: ASSSGIDRLPHTYTEAF
V gene: TRBV18; CDR3 length: 10; J gene: TRBJ1-2; CDR3 protein: ASSPDGYGYT
V gene: TRBV7-3; CDR3 length: 11; J gene: TRBJ2-1; CDR3 protein: ASSSTSYNEQF
V gene: TRBV2; CDR3 length: 12; J gene: TRBJ1-1; CDR3 protein: ASSEAGTNTEAF
V gene: TRBV29-1; CDR3 length: 11; J gene: TRBJ2-1; CDR3 protein: SVEDRGTDEQF
V gene: TRBV7-9; CDR3 length: 15; J gene: TRBJ1-1; CDR3 protein: ASSFVPGQGLNTEAF
V gene: TRBV28; CDR3 length: 12; J gene: TRBJ2-1; CDR3 protein: ASSLRQGYNEQF
V gene: TRBV4-1; CDR3 length: 11; J gene: TRBJ2-1; CDR3 protein: ASSQERYNEQF
V gene: TRBV7-2; CDR3 length: 13; J gene: TRBJ1-1; CDR3 protein: ASSSGTGMVTEAF
V gene: TRBV5-1; CDR3 length: 12; J gene: TRBJ2-2; CDR3 protein: ASSWRGGTGELF
V gene: TRBV2; CDR3 length: 11; J gene: TRBJ2-6; CDR3 protein: ARGSSGANVLT
V gene: TRBV10-2; CDR3 length: 9; J gene: TRBJ2-1; CDR3 protein: ASSELNEQF
V gene: TRBV10-3; CDR3 length: 12; J gene: TRBJ2-7; CDR3 protein: AIRPGQGADEQY
V gene: TRBV6-1; CDR3 length: 13; J gene: TRBJ2-3; CDR3 protein: ASSDLTGGTDTQY
V gene: TRBV30; CDR3 length: 13; J gene: TRBJ2-7; CDR3 protein: AWSGGTGVTYEQY
V gene: TRBV5-1; CDR3 length: 13; J gene: TRBJ2-3; CDR3 protein: ASSDGTASTDTQY
V gene: TRBV29-1; CDR3 length: 12; J gene: TRBJ2-2; CDR3 protein: SVEAWQKPGELF
V gene: TRBV4-1; CDR3 length: 15; J gene: TRBJ2-1; CDR3 protein: ASSLGQLLSSYNEQF
V gene: TRBV7-9; CDR3 length: 10; J gene: TRBJ2-1; CDR3 protein: ASSLGTGGQF
V gene: TRBV7-9; CDR3 length: 12; J gene: TRBJ2-7; CDR3 protein: ASSLTGVIYEQY
V gene: TRBV7-2; CDR3 length: 13; J gene: TRBJ2-1; CDR3 protein: ASSPLWGHYNEQF
V gene: TRBV27; CDR3 length: 11; J gene: TRBJ2-5; CDR3 protein: ASTPQGAKTQY
V gene: TRBV28; CDR3 length: 12; J gene: TRBJ1-2; CDR3 protein: ASSPVTVSYGYT
V gene: TRBV6-5; CDR3 length: 11; J gene: TRBJ1-2; CDR3 protein: ASSPDGNYGYT
V gene: TRBV7-6; CDR3 length: 11; J gene: TRBJ2-2; CDR3 protein: ASSPDLTGELF
V gene: TRBV27; CDR3 length: 10; J gene: TRBJ2-7; CDR3 protein: ASSSGIYEQY
V gene: TRBV29-1; CDR3 length: 12; J gene: TRBJ2-7; CDR3 protein: SVTGQGIAREQY
V gene: TRBV28; CDR3 length: 16; J gene: TRBJ2-2; CDR3 protein: ASSSTSTGATNTGELF
V gene: TRBV7-9; CDR3 length: 10; J gene: TRBJ2-2; CDR3 protein: ASSKYTGELF
V gene: TRBV5-6; CDR3 length: 13; J gene: TRBJ1-4; CDR3 protein: ASSLSYGQGEKLF
V gene: TRBV4-3; CDR3 length: 13; J gene: TRBJ2-1; CDR3 protein: ASSQSPSGGYEQF
V gene: TRBV7-2; CDR3 length: 13; J gene: TRBJ2-7; CDR3 protein: ASSSSGTAPYEQY
V gene: TRBV13; CDR3 length: 13; J gene: TRBJ2-1; CDR3 protein: ASSHRILSYNEQF
V gene: TRBV13; CDR3 length: 13; J gene: TRBJ1-1; CDR3 protein: ASSLGIDMNTEAF
V gene: TRBV27; CDR3 length: 15; J gene: TRBJ1-6; CDR3 protein: ASSLSLGGSYNSPLH
V gene: TRBV4-3; CDR3 length: 12; J gene: TRBJ1-2; CDR3 protein: ASSQGPANYGYT
V gene: TRBV14; CDR3 length: 13; J gene: TRBJ2-4; CDR3 protein: ASSRMTAEENIQY
V gene: TRBV5-6; CDR3 length: 12; J gene: TRBJ2-1; CDR3 protein: ASRLGGSYNEQF
V gene: TRBV11-2; CDR3 length: 11; J gene: TRBJ2-5; CDR3 protein: ASSQEVAETQY
V gene: TRBV13; CDR3 length: 13; J gene: TRBJ2-7; CDR3 protein: ASSEIGGGASEQY
V gene: TRBV29-1; CDR3 length: 13; J gene: TRBJ2-1; CDR3 protein: SVEMRVSSYNEQF
V gene: TRBV19; CDR3 length: 13; J gene: TRBJ1-2; CDR3 protein: ASSNALQDSHGYT
V gene: TRBV30; CDR3 length: 10; J gene: TRBJ1-2; CDR3 protein: AWSVLGYGYT
V gene: TRBV9; CDR3 length: 14; J gene: TRBJ2-3; CDR3 protein: ASSADPQGAGDTQY
V gene: TRBV11-3; CDR3 length: 14; J gene: TRBJ2-7; CDR3 protein: ASSFPSGEGPYEQY
V gene: TRBV28; CDR3 length: 9; J gene: TRBJ2-5; CDR3 protein: AIGGLAAQY